The rows below give T cell receptor beta chains drawn from one sample of a study of blood T cell repertoires in COVID-19. Method: immunoSEQ multiplex PCR; TCRdb's copy keeps in-frame clones and lacks some. The data show 250,000 to 350,000 clones, 84% seen once. The sequenced material came from peripheral blood. The receptor set was obtained from a human donor with COVID-19, enrolled during active disease. The donor label of this sample is uncertain. Both conserved end residues are part of each CDR3. The order of the fields is J gene, clone size, D gene, V gene, CDR3 DNA, CDR3 protein. D genes are given only for firm matches. Not all rows give a size; the values are once, few, many and, for expanded clones, a class.

TRBJ1-5	once	NA	TRBV11-2	TGTGCCAGCAGCCAGGAGAGGGATCAGCCCCAGCATTTT	CASSQERDQPQHF
TRBJ2-6	NA	TRBD1	TRBV7-3	TGTGCCAGCAGCGTTACAGGGGGCTCTGGGGCCAACGTCCTGACTTTC	CASSVTGGSGANVLTF
TRBJ2-3	once	TRBD2	TRBV19	TGTGCCAGTAGTGCCCCTAGCGGAACGAGCACAGATACGCAGTATTTT	CASSAPSGTSTDTQYF
TRBJ2-1	few	NA	TRBV5-1	TGCGCCAGCTTTCAGGGCAATGAGCAGTTCTTC	CASFQGNEQFF
TRBJ2-3	NA	TRBD1	TRBV10-2	TGCGCCAGCATGGGACAGGGGCGCGGGGACACAGATACGCAGTATTTT	CASMGQGRGDTDTQYF
TRBJ2-1	NA	TRBD1	TRBV7-3	TGTGCCAGCAGCTCGACGCGGACAGGGGTGAATGAGCAGTTCTTC	CASSSTRTGVNEQFF
TRBJ2-7	once	NA	TRBV7-8	TGTGCCAGCAGCTTAGCGACGGGGGTCGAGCAGTACTTC	CASSLATGVEQYF
TRBJ2-4	NA	NA	TRBV29-1	TGCAGCGGGGGAGAGGGTATTCAGTACTTC	CSGGEGIQYF
TRBJ2-7	NA	TRBD2	TRBV4-2	TGTGCCAGCAGCCAAGAGGGTTTAGCGGGGGACCGTGAGTACGAGCAGTACTTC	CASSQEGLAGDREYEQYF
TRBJ1-2	NA	TRBD1	TRBV6-5	TGTGCCAGCAGTCGCCTCCAGGGGGCGGGCTATGGCTACACCTTC	CASSRLQGAGYGYTF
TRBJ1-1	NA	NA	TRBV27	TGTGCCAGCAGTTTAGCGGGGGCGGACACTGAAGCTTTCTTT	CASSLAGADTEAFF
TRBJ2-1	few	NA	TRBV11-2	TGTGCCAGCAGCGGATGGACTACCACCGGGCGGTTCTTC	CASSGWTTTGRFF
TRBJ2-7	NA	NA	TRBV19	TGTGCCAGTCCCCCAGGGGAAGGCTCCTACGAGCAGTACTTC	CASPPGEGSYEQYF
TRBJ1-6	NA	TRBD1	TRBV18	TGTGCCAGCTCACCAGCACGGACAGGGGATAATTCACCCCTCCACTTT	CASSPARTGDNSPLHF
TRBJ2-2	once	NA	TRBV7-2	TGTGCCAGCAGTCTTGGACACTTGAACACCGGGGAGCTGTTTTTT	CASSLGHLNTGELFF
TRBJ1-5	NA	TRBD1	TRBV7-2	TGTGCCAGCAGCAAAGGGGGACAGCCCCGTAATCAGCCCCAGCATTTT	CASSKGGQPRNQPQHF
TRBJ1-2	NA	TRBD1	TRBV27	TGTGCCAGCAGTTTTTGGGGGGGACAGGGGAGGACCTTC	CASSFWGGQGRTF
TRBJ2-3	many	TRBD1	TRBV4-1	TGCGCCAGCAGCCAAGATCCGGGGCAGGGGGACACAGATACGCAGTATTTT	CASSQDPGQGDTDTQYF
TRBJ1-1	NA	NA	TRBV10-3	TGTGCCATCAGTGAGTCCCAGGGGAACACTGAAGCTTTCTTT	CAISESQGNTEAFF
TRBJ1-4	NA	TRBD1	TRBV29-1	TGCAGCGTTGAAGAAGGAGGGACAGGTGCCGAAAAACTGTTTTTT	CSVEEGGTGAEKLFF
TRBJ2-7	NA	TRBD1	TRBV11-3	TGTGCCAGCAGCCTAGGGTACGGACAGGGACCTTCCTACGAGCAGTACTTC	CASSLGYGQGPSYEQYF
TRBJ1-6	once	NA	TRBV9	TGTGCCAGCAGCGTGCTGACAGATTCGTCACCCCTCCACTTT	CASSVLTDSSPLHF
TRBJ2-7	NA	TRBD2	TRBV28	TGTGCCAGCAGTCCCCGCGGGGGGAGCTCCTACGAGCAGTACTTC	CASSPRGGSSYEQYF
TRBJ2-1	NA	NA	TRBV19	TGTGCCAGTAGTATACAGTACAATGAGCAGTTCTTC	CASSIQYNEQFF
TRBJ2-1	NA	TRBD1	TRBV20-1	TGCAGTGCTAGTAGTGGGCAGGGGGCAGCGAATGAGCAGTTCTTC	CSASSGQGAANEQFF
TRBJ2-2	NA	NA	TRBV6-6	TGTGCCAGCAGTTACCCTCCTCGGGAGCTGTTTTTT	CASSYPPRELFF
TRBJ1-6	few	NA	TRBV9	TGTGCCAGCAGCGTAGACAGTCATAATTCACCCCTCCACTTT	CASSVDSHNSPLHF
TRBJ2-2	NA	NA	TRBV27	TGTGCCAGCGGTCCTACCTACACCGGGGAGCTGTTTTTT	CASGPTYTGELFF
TRBJ2-3	NA	TRBD2	TRBV7-2	TGTGCCAGCAGCTCACTACTAGCGGGAGCAGATACGCAGTATTTT	CASSSLLAGADTQYF
TRBJ1-5	NA	TRBD1	TRBV19	TGTGCCAGTAACCCGGACAGGGGGATAAATCAGCCCCAGCATTTT	CASNPDRGINQPQHF
TRBJ2-3	NA	NA	TRBV6-2/TRBV6-3	TGTGCCAGCAGTTACCCCGACACCTCAGATACGCAGTATTTT	CASSYPDTSDTQYF
TRBJ1-6	NA	NA	TRBV19	TGTGCCAGTAGGATCCTCGAGGGTGGCTCACCCCTCCACTTT	CASRILEGGSPLHF
TRBJ2-1	NA	TRBD2	TRBV7-9	TGTGCCAGCAGCTTGACTAGCGGGCGATACAATGAGCAGTTCTTC	CASSLTSGRYNEQFF
TRBJ1-4	NA	NA	TRBV2	TGTGCCAGCGGAGGACGGCTAACTAATGAAAAACTGTTTTTT	CASGGRLTNEKLFF
TRBJ2-4	few	NA	TRBV6-1	TGTGCCAGCAGTGAAGATCAGGGGTCCATTCAGTACTTC	CASSEDQGSIQYF
TRBJ2-6	NA	NA	TRBV4-3	TGCGCCAGCAGCCAAGATCTGAGTGCAGGAACTGGGGCCAACGTCCTGACTTTC	CASSQDLSAGTGANVLTF
TRBJ2-7	NA	NA	TRBV19	TGTGCCAGTAGTATGCAGGGTGTCTCCTACGAGCAGTACTTC	CASSMQGVSYEQYF
TRBJ2-7	NA	NA	TRBV5-6	TGTGCCAGCAATCTGGACATCTACGAGCAGTACTTC	CASNLDIYEQYF
TRBJ2-2	NA	TRBD2	TRBV3-1/TRBV3-2	TGTGCCAGCAGCCAAGCACGCGGGAGAGGCACCGGGGAGCTGTTTTTT	CASSQARGRGTGELFF
TRBJ2-2	NA	NA	TRBV7-3	TGTGCCAGCAGCTTAACGGGAGGGAACACCGGGGAGCTGTTTTTT	CASSLTGGNTGELFF
TRBJ2-7	NA	NA	TRBV15	TGTGCCACCAGCAGAGACGGGGCGGGCGGGACGGACGAGCAGTACTTC	CATSRDGAGGTDEQYF
TRBJ2-1	NA	TRBD2	TRBV15	TGTGCCACCAGCAGAGTCGGGACTAGCGGGGCGGGAAATGAGCAGTTCTTC	CATSRVGTSGAGNEQFF
TRBJ1-2	NA	NA	TRBV7-2	TGTGCCAGTCTACCCAGATCCACGGGCTATGGCTACACCTTC	CASLPRSTGYGYTF
TRBJ2-2	NA	TRBD2	TRBV27	TGTGCCAGCAGTCCTCGCCCTGGGGGAGGGCCCCCCGGGGAGCTGTTTTTT	CASSPRPGGGPPGELFF
TRBJ1-1	NA	TRBD1	TRBV6-1	TGTGCCAGCAGTGAAACAGGGGGCGTCACTGAAGCTTTCTTT	CASSETGGVTEAFF
TRBJ2-7	NA	NA	TRBV7-6	TGTGCCAGCAGCGCTAAGGGCAGGGCCGGCTACGAGCAGTACTTC	CASSAKGRAGYEQYF
TRBJ2-3	once	NA	TRBV19	TGTGCCAGTAGTGGCGGGACTAGCACAGATACGCAGTATTTT	CASSGGTSTDTQYF
TRBJ2-6	NA	TRBD1	TRBV5-1	TGCGCCAGCAGCTTGGCCGGACAGGGTACCAACGTCCTGACTTTC	CASSLAGQGTNVLTF
TRBJ2-2	NA	NA	TRBV7-6	TGTGCCAGCAGCCCCGAAGTAGGGGTCACCGGGGAGCTGTTTTTT	CASSPEVGVTGELFF